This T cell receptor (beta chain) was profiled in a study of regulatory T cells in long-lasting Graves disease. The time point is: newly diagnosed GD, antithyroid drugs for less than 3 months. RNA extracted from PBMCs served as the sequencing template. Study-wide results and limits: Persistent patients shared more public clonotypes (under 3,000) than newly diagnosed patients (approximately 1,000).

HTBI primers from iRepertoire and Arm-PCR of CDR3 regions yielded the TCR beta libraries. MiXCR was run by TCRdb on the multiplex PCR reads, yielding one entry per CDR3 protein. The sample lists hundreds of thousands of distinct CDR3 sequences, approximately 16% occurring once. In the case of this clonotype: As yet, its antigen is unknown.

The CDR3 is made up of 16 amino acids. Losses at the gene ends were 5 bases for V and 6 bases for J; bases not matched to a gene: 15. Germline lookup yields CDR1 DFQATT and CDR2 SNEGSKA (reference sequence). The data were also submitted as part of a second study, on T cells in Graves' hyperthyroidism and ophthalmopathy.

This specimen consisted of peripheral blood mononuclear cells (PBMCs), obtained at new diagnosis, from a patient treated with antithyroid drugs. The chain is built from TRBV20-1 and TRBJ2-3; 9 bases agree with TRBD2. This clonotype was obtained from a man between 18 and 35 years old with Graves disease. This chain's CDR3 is CSAGPAAREGGDTQYF. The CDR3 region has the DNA TGCAGTGCTGGCCCCGCAGCGCGGGAGGGCGGCGATACGCAGTATTTT.